The clone carrying this TCR beta chain has ten or more counts. This sample stems from a study of T cell repertoires in cytomegalovirus infection. TCRdb reprocessed the reads with MiXCR, giving one entry per CDR3 protein. The sample has fewer than 550,000 distinct CDR3 sequences; approximately 15% are singletons. Trimming shortened V by 1 base and J by 0 bases, and 5 bases separated the two germline ends. The CDR3 has 15 amino acids. Germline lookup yields CDR1 SGHKS and CDR2 YYEKEE (reference sequence). This clonotype was sampled from a human donor in good health (CMV status not recorded). Some clones in this sample may be carry-over from other donors' samples. This chain uses TRBV5-5 with TRBJ2-6; no firm D call. Sequenced input: CD8+ T cells from PBMCs. DNA for the CDR3: TGTGCCAGCAGCTTGAGCAGCTCTGGGGCCAACGTCCTGACTTTC. It codes for CASSLSSSGANVLTF.